The TCR beta chain described here comes from a study of spatial heterogeneity in lung cancer (dated by TCRdb to about 2019). Background on the whole study: More beta-chain than alpha-chain transcripts were consistently detected, likely reflecting higher beta-chain transcript abundance. In the raw uncorrected reads, each unique combination of TCR and UMI appeared more than ten times on average. In non-small cell lung cancer, the study quantitatively compared TCR alpha and beta repertoires across several tumor regions, matched nontumor lung, and blood. Nonsynonymous mutation counts, determined by whole-exome sequencing of tumor tissue, were related to features of the TCR repertoire. Both alpha and beta chains were TCR-sequenced in 200 to 250 tumor regions, about 64 matched nontumor lung samples and over 55 PBMC samples obtained at surgery.

What the authors observed across the whole study: Ubiquitous expanded tumor TCRs showed up in blood more often at tumor resection than at routine follow-up. Additional single-cell paired TCR alpha and beta sequencing was considered necessary to confirm, at a functional level, the hypothesis that regional TCRs recognize regional mutations.

This clonotype is described as medium-sized (0.01 to 0.1%). The antigen it binds to is not known. No base qualities exist here, and no much larger clone lies one base off it. This beta chain is off target for a library built for alpha chains, so its abundance means little. The library relied on 5' RACE. Sequencer: NextSeq 500. To allow correction of PCR and sequencing errors, the TCR library protocol tagged every TCR cDNA molecule with a unique molecular identifier. The published analysis was carried out like this. TCR identification, UMI-based error correction and CDR3 extraction were performed with Decombinator tools. TCRs above a frequency of 2 per 1,000, corresponding to the top 1% of the tumor frequency distribution, were defined as expanded. Each repertoire was subsampled 100 times to 5,000 TCRs, after which Renyi diversity was computed with the R vegan package. To build CDR3 similarity networks, amino acid triplet string-kernel similarity was used, and CDR3s were connected when their pairwise similarity was above 0.82. The public reads were reprocessed in TCRdb via fastp at Q25 and MiXCR, keeping in-frame beta chains. All rows with the same CDR3 protein become a single entry with the most common DNA and genes. These V and J calls derive from TCRdb rather than the authors' analysis. In this sample the table shows roughly 11,000 distinct CDR3 sequences, more than 3% of which occur a single time. About half of the sample goes to the ten largest clones.

From V the trimming removes 6 bases and from J it removes 7 bases, while the gene matches leave 14 bases of the junction unaccounted for. From a lookup of the germline V gene, CDR1 and CDR2 are SNHLY and FYNNEI. CDR3 length: 16 amino acids, cysteine to phenylalanine. Only the CDR3 region is kept as DNA, spanning 48 bases read in frame from base 1. The sample's time point label, decoded: sample taken at primary tumor resection. Without any cell sorting, TCR sequencing was performed on whole RNA extracted either from tumor and nontumor lung tissue or from cryopreserved PBMC samples. The donors were some 72 patients from the lung TRACERx cohort who had early-stage, untreated non-small cell lung cancer. Only patients with enough RNA available from two or more tumor regions were chosen for TCR sequencing.

The material was PBMCs, obtained at surgery. The receptor comes from a female donor with early-stage non-small cell lung cancer. The chain is encoded by TRBV2 joined to TRBJ2-1; 8 bases in the junction line up with TRBD2. The sequenced DNA is TGTGCCAGCAGCCGTGAGGCGGGAGGAATGAAAAATGAGCAGTTCTTC. The resulting protein is CASSREAGGMKNEQFF.